A selection of T cell receptor beta chains follows, all from one sample in a study of regulatory T cells in long-lasting Graves disease. One entry per CDR3 protein results from TCRdb running MiXCR on the multiplex PCR reads. The sample includes under 800,000 distinct CDR3 sequences, around 17% seen only once; the top ten take around 18%. These same records also appear under a second study, on T cells in Graves' hyperthyroidism and ophthalmopathy.

Sequenced material: peripheral blood mononuclear cells (PBMCs), taken at new diagnosis, from a patient treated with antithyroid drugs. These receptors originate from a woman aged 25 to 39 with Graves disease. Both conserved end residues are part of each CDR3. The order of the fields is CDR3 DNA, CDR3 protein, V gene, D gene, J gene, clone size. The D gene is left open where the match is weak. Expanded clones get a size class; other rows say once, few or many, or leave the size out.

CDR3nt: TGCAGTGCTAGAGGTATCGCCCGAAATCTTGGCAGGTCAGATACGCAGTATTTT
CDR3aa: CSARGIARNLGRSDTQYF
v_gene: TRBV20-1
d_gene: -
j_gene: TRBJ2-3
abundance: few

CDR3nt: TGTGCCAGCAGTGTATTATGGCGGGAAAGCCAGTTCTTC
CDR3aa: CASSVLWRESQFF
v_gene: TRBV28
d_gene: -
j_gene: TRBJ2-1
abundance: many

CDR3nt: TGTGCCAGCAGCATGACCGGGACTACCTCGTCTGGCTACACCTTC
CDR3aa: CASSMTGTTSSGYTF
v_gene: TRBV11-2
d_gene: -
j_gene: TRBJ1-2
abundance: many

CDR3nt: TGCAGTGCCAATAGCGGGACCTACAATGAGCAGTTCTTC
CDR3aa: CSANSGTYNEQFF
v_gene: TRBV20-1
d_gene: TRBD2
j_gene: TRBJ2-1
abundance: few

CDR3nt: TGTGCCAGCAGTGGGGGCCTGGGGGGAGGCGGAGAGACCCAGTACTTC
CDR3aa: CASSGGLGGGGETQYF
v_gene: TRBV6-1
d_gene: -
j_gene: TRBJ2-5
abundance: many

CDR3nt: TGTGCCGTCGCAGGGGGCAGCGGGGAGACCCAGTACTTC
CDR3aa: CAVAGGSGETQYF
v_gene: TRBV10-3
d_gene: TRBD1
j_gene: TRBJ2-5
abundance: -

CDR3nt: TGTGCCAGCAGCGCCGAAGAGACCCAGTACTTC
CDR3aa: CASSAEETQYF
v_gene: TRBV7-9
d_gene: -
j_gene: TRBJ2-5
abundance: many

CDR3nt: TGTGCCAGCAGTGGGTTCCTAGCGGGAGGGCAATACGAGCAGTACTTC
CDR3aa: CASSGFLAGGQYEQYF
v_gene: TRBV2
d_gene: TRBD2
j_gene: TRBJ2-7
abundance: -

CDR3nt: TGTGCCAGCAGCTTAGGGCTACCGAACACCGGGGAGCTGTTTTTT
CDR3aa: CASSLGLPNTGELFF
v_gene: TRBV5-4
d_gene: -
j_gene: TRBJ2-2
abundance: -

CDR3nt: TGTGCCAGCAGTAAAGAAACCGGGATTCCGGGGGCAGATACGCAGTATTTT
CDR3aa: CASSKETGIPGADTQYF
v_gene: TRBV2
d_gene: -
j_gene: TRBJ2-3
abundance: many

CDR3nt: TGTGCCAGCGGGTTAAACAGGGGGTTTATTGAAGCTTTCTTT
CDR3aa: CASGLNRGFIEAFF
v_gene: TRBV7-2
d_gene: TRBD1
j_gene: TRBJ1-1
abundance: many

CDR3nt: TGTGCCAGTAGTATAGAGGGGGAATATGGCTACACCTTC
CDR3aa: CASSIEGEYGYTF
v_gene: TRBV19
d_gene: -
j_gene: TRBJ1-2
abundance: -

CDR3nt: TGTGCCAGCAGCGTTTCCATGAACACTGAAGCTTTCTTT
CDR3aa: CASSVSMNTEAFF
v_gene: TRBV9
d_gene: -
j_gene: TRBJ1-1
abundance: -

CDR3nt: TGTGCCAGCAGACCGGGACAGGGGGCGGGTTATTCACCCCTCCACTTT
CDR3aa: CASRPGQGAGYSPLHF
v_gene: TRBV12-3/TRBV12-4
d_gene: TRBD1
j_gene: TRBJ1-6
abundance: once

CDR3nt: TGTGCCATCAGTGAGTCTGGAGCTAATGAAAAACTGTTTTTT
CDR3aa: CAISESGANEKLFF
v_gene: TRBV10-3
d_gene: -
j_gene: TRBJ1-4
abundance: -

CDR3nt: TGTGCCAGTAGTGACCCGGGACAGTCTAACTATGGCTACACCTTC
CDR3aa: CASSDPGQSNYGYTF
v_gene: TRBV19
d_gene: TRBD1
j_gene: TRBJ1-2
abundance: few

CDR3nt: TGTGCCAGCAGCTTTGGGGTTGCAGGACAGCCCCAGCATTTT
CDR3aa: CASSFGVAGQPQHF
v_gene: TRBV7-9
d_gene: -
j_gene: TRBJ1-5
abundance: few

CDR3nt: TGTGCCAGCAGCCAAGGTTCAAGCGCTCAGCCCCAGCATTTT
CDR3aa: CASSQGSSAQPQHF
v_gene: TRBV3-1
d_gene: -
j_gene: TRBJ1-5
abundance: many

CDR3nt: TGTGCCAGCAGTCGCGGACAGATACGCTACAATGAGCAGTTCTTC
CDR3aa: CASSRGQIRYNEQFF
v_gene: TRBV28
d_gene: -
j_gene: TRBJ2-1
abundance: many

CDR3nt: TGTGCCAGCAGTTTTCAGGGGGCTCAGGACACTGAAGCTTTCTTT
CDR3aa: CASSFQGAQDTEAFF
v_gene: TRBV27
d_gene: TRBD1
j_gene: TRBJ1-1
abundance: many

CDR3nt: TGTGCCAGTAGTATCGACAGTCGCAATCAGCCCCAGCATTTT
CDR3aa: CASSIDSRNQPQHF
v_gene: TRBV19
d_gene: -
j_gene: TRBJ1-5
abundance: -

CDR3nt: TGTGCCAGCAGTTATCGGGCGAGGATATCCTACGAGCAGTACTTC
CDR3aa: CASSYRARISYEQYF
v_gene: TRBV28
d_gene: -
j_gene: TRBJ2-7
abundance: many

CDR3nt: TGTGCCAGCAGCTCCATCAGGGCCACTGAAGCTTTCTTT
CDR3aa: CASSSIRATEAFF
v_gene: TRBV12-3/TRBV12-4
d_gene: -
j_gene: TRBJ1-1
abundance: many

CDR3nt: TGTGCCAGCAGCCCCACAAGGGGCGGGAGCTTGTACAATGAGCAGTTCTTC
CDR3aa: CASSPTRGGSLYNEQFF
v_gene: TRBV3-1
d_gene: TRBD2
j_gene: TRBJ2-1
abundance: -

CDR3nt: TGTGCCAGCAGCTTAGCTCACAGGGGGGGCACAGATACGCAGTATTTT
CDR3aa: CASSLAHRGGTDTQYF
v_gene: TRBV11-2
d_gene: TRBD1
j_gene: TRBJ2-3
abundance: many

CDR3nt: TGTGCCAGCAGCTCCCCCCTAAACAGCCTCTCTGAAGCTTTCTTT
CDR3aa: CASSSPLNSLSEAFF
v_gene: TRBV12-3/TRBV12-4
d_gene: -
j_gene: TRBJ1-1
abundance: few

CDR3nt: TGCAGTGCTAGACCCAGGGCGGCGCATCAGCCCCAGCATTTT
CDR3aa: CSARPRAAHQPQHF
v_gene: TRBV20-1
d_gene: -
j_gene: TRBJ1-5
abundance: few

CDR3nt: TGTGCCAGCACCTCCAGGGGCTATAGCAATCAGCCCCAGCATTTT
CDR3aa: CASTSRGYSNQPQHF
v_gene: TRBV5-8
d_gene: -
j_gene: TRBJ1-5
abundance: -

CDR3nt: TGTGCCAGCAGTGACGAACAGACTTCCTACAATGAGCAGTTCTTC
CDR3aa: CASSDEQTSYNEQFF
v_gene: TRBV2
d_gene: -
j_gene: TRBJ2-1
abundance: many

CDR3nt: TGTGCCAGCTGGAGGGGACGAAACACTGAAGCTTTCTTT
CDR3aa: CASWRGRNTEAFF
v_gene: TRBV28
d_gene: -
j_gene: TRBJ1-1
abundance: many

CDR3nt: TGTGCCAGCACCTTTGACTCTAACTATGGCTACACCTTC
CDR3aa: CASTFDSNYGYTF
v_gene: TRBV5-8
d_gene: -
j_gene: TRBJ1-2
abundance: -

CDR3nt: TGCGCCAGCGGAGGACAGGGGTTAGGCGAGCAGTACTTC
CDR3aa: CASGGQGLGEQYF
v_gene: TRBV10-1
d_gene: TRBD1
j_gene: TRBJ2-7
abundance: -